A single sample gave rise to the 17 T cell receptor beta chains below, sequenced in a study of T-cell memory formation after mild COVID-19. TCRdb redid the calling of the 5' RACE reads with MiXCR, one entry per CDR3 protein. The sample has around 370,000 distinct CDR3 sequences, around 21% seen once. The sequenced material came from PBMCs or a T cell subset sorted from them (not recorded which). The receptors derive from an adult woman who had mild COVID-19 (a few samples of this study predate the infection). Cell type and time point are not known.

The chain links TRBV7-9 to TRBJ2-7; the match to TRBD1 covers 7 bases. The CDR3 is made up of 15 amino acids. Germline CDR1 and CDR2: SEHNR and FQNEAQ (reference sequence). J was trimmed by 5 bases and V by 2 bases; bases with no gene match: 9. The CDR3 loop is CASSLSETGTNEQYF. CDR3 nucleotides: TGTGCCAGCAGCTTATCGGAGACAGGGACCAACGAGCAGTACTTC.

The rearrangement uses TRBV12-3 or TRBV12-4 and TRBJ1-2; D is unresolved. The V end was cut by 1 base, the J end by 8 bases, with 8 bases between. The CDR3 runs 12 residues. This CDR3 is CASSLGSRGYTF. CDR3 nucleotides: TGTGCCAGCAGTTTAGGGTCGCGGGGCTACACCTTC.

This clonotype was observed a single time. This chain joins TRBV10-3 and TRBJ1-1; perhaps TRBD1 as D (6 bases). The CDR3 contains 15 residues. V was pared by 6 bases and J by 3 bases, with 17 bases between. Germline loops: CDR1 ENHRY, CDR2 SYGVKD. The CDR3 protein is CAIRREGGRDTEAFF. Written as DNA, the CDR3 is TGTGCCATCAGACGAGAAGGGGGTCGGGACACTGAAGCTTTCTTT.

This clonotype was picked up a small number of times. This chain joins TRBV9 and TRBJ2-1; D gene uncertain. There are 15 residues in the CDR3. CDR1 and CDR2 from the germline V gene are SGDLS and YYNGEE. Trimming took 3 bases from V and 9 from J, leaving 19 bases between them. CDR3 DNA sequence: TGTGCCAGCAGCGATGGACGGCCTGCCATCCCTGAGCAGTTCTTC. Translating it yields CASSDGRPAIPEQFF.

The chain is built from TRBV20-1 and TRBJ1-3; D call uncertain. Germline values: CDR1 DFQATT, CDR2 SNEGSKA (reference sequence). The CDR3 length is 14 residues. The ends were cut back, 3 bases at V and 1 base at J, with 10 bases in the middle. CDR3 region: CSARGSVSGNTIYF. The CDR3 coding sequence is TGCAGTGCTAGGGGCTCGGTGTCTGGAAACACCATATATTTT.

The V and J genes are TRBV5-1 and TRBJ2-5; 10 nucleotides match TRBD2. Trimming took 4 bases from V and 4 from J; bases not matched to a gene: 10. Germline CDR1 SGHRS, CDR2 YFSETQ. The CDR3 contains 16 residues. The CDR3 reads CASSGGLASSPETQYF. The CDR3 region has the DNA TGCGCCAGCAGCGGGGGACTAGCGTCCTCCCCAGAGACCCAGTACTTC.

This clonotype appeared a few times. The chain couples TRBV5-6 to TRBJ2-1; D perhaps matches TRBD1 (5 bases). V lost 2 bases to trimming and J lost 8 bases, with 23 bases between them. The CDR3 has 17 amino acids. Germline loops: CDR1 SGHDT, CDR2 YYEEEE. The CDR3 DNA reads TGTGCCAGCAGCTTCAACGTCCCCAGGGTTGTCCGGGATGAGCAGTTCTTC. It encodes CASSFNVPRVVRDEQFF.

Many counts were recorded for this clonotype. This chain connects TRBV4-3 to TRBJ2-1; D ambiguous. CDR3 length equals 17 residues. Trimming pared 0 bases from V and 0 bases from J, leaving 12 bases between. Germline V gene sequence: CDR1 LGHNA, CDR2 YSLEER. CDR3 coding DNA: TGCGCCAGCAGCCAAGACGCCTCCAAGAGCTCCTACAATGAGCAGTTCTTC. This translates into CASSQDASKSSYNEQFF.

V and J are TRBV6-5 and TRBJ2-1, with a weak D call TRBD2 (6 bases). V gave up 0 bases and J gave up 8 bases, with 11 bases separating them. There are 14 residues in the CDR3. Per germline, CDR1 MNHEY and CDR2 SVGAGI. CDR3 in DNA: TGTGCCAGCAGTTACTCTGGGGACTGGGATGAGCAGTTCTTC. Protein product: CASSYSGDWDEQFF.

This chain joins TRBV7-9 and TRBJ1-3, with 7 bases fitting TRBD1. V lost 4 bases and J lost 0; bases outside the gene matches: 9. This CDR3 contains 17 residues. Per germline, CDR1 SEHNR and CDR2 FQNEAQ (reference sequence). This chain's CDR3 is CASSSTDGTASGNTIYF. CDR3 nucleotides: TGTGCCAGCAGCTCAACGGACGGGACAGCCTCTGGAAACACCATATATTTT.

The table lists this clonotype with a few counts. The rearrangement joins TRBV5-6 to TRBJ2-7; 15 positions agree with TRBD2. V was pared by 2 bases and J by 4 bases, with 1 base of the junction left unmatched. There are 15 residues in the CDR3. Per germline, CDR1 SGHDT and CDR2 YYEEEE. CDR3 bases: TGTGCCAGCAGCTTTGGGACTAGCGGGAGGTACGAGCAGTACTTC. Translation gives CASSFGTSGRYEQYF.

Details on this clonotype: A junction end diverges from the germline sequence, so it may reflect a read error. The rearrangement links TRBV7-7 to TRBJ2-3, with TRBD1 as a possible D gene (6 bases). The V gene's germline CDR1 is SSHAT and CDR2 FNYEAQ (reference sequence). This CDR3 comprises 16 residues. CDR3 region: CASSFWDNPPRDTQYF. Here the CDR3 DNA reads TGTGCTAGCAGCTTTTGGGACAACCCTCCGAGGGATACGCAGTATTTT.

The chain combines TRBV12-3 or TRBV12-4 with TRBJ1-1, with D possibly being TRBD1 (6 bases). The V and J ends lost 5 bases and 6 bases respectively, with 16 bases between them. The CDR3 sequence is 14 residues long. CDR3 bases: TGTGCCAGCAGTCGGACAGCTCAAGGGGCTGAAGCTTTCTTT. Residues: CASSRTAQGAEAFF.

The genes are TRBV19 and TRBJ2-7; TRBD2 agrees at 13 bases. Germline V gene data show CDR1 as LNHDA and CDR2 as SQIVND (reference sequence). There are 15 residues in the CDR3. J lost 7 bases, V lost 5 bases, and 8 bases had no gene match. The CDR3 spells CASSQLAGGPREQYF. The CDR3 DNA sequence: TGTGCCAGTAGTCAACTAGCGGGAGGGCCGAGGGAGCAGTACTTC.

The chain couples TRBV15 to TRBJ1-5; D is perhaps TRBD1 (5 bases). CDR1 and CDR2 from the germline V gene are LNHNV and YYDKDF (reference sequence). The V and J ends lost 0 bases and 8 bases respectively, with 14 bases between them. The length of the CDR3 is 15 residues. The CDR3 region has the DNA TGTGCCACCAGCAGAGATGGCGGGGGGTCGGAGCCCCAGCATTTT. This gives the protein CATSRDGGGSEPQHF.

The rearrangement uses TRBV19 and TRBJ1-2; TRBD1 matches 9 bases. Germline CDR1 reads LNHDA; CDR2 reads SQIVND (reference sequence). V was clipped by 9 bases and J by 5 bases; unmatched bases: 10. This CDR3 has 14 amino acids. The CDR3: CASTDQGTGYGYTF. The CDR3 DNA reads TGTGCCAGCACTGACCAAGGGACAGGGTATGGCTACACCTTC.

This clonotype was picked up a small number of times. The chain links TRBV24-1 to TRBJ2-3, with D hard to call. The CDR3 runs to 14 residues. Trimming stripped 4 bases from V and 3 bases from J, with 10 bases between. CDR1 is KGHDR and CDR2 is SFDVKD in the germline V gene. The DNA of the CDR3 is TGTGCCACCAGTGACCGCTGGAGAACAGATACGCAGTATTTT. Protein sequence: CATSDRWRTDTQYF.